The 3 T cell receptor beta chains listed next were all sequenced from one sample in a study of cytomegalovirus exposure and HLA in healthy donors (dated by TCRdb to about 2017). The library was built by means of the immunoSEQ multiplex PCR assay. For the multiplex PCR, a mixture combining 60 forward primers for TCR Vbeta segments and 13 reverse primers for TCR Jbeta segments was used. The clones in this table, taken by TCRdb from immuneACCESS, are in-frame only. Not every clone is retained; where verified, under half of the shortfall comes from an unresolved V gene, and the cause of the rest is unknown. In all, the sample holds 130,000 to 150,000 clones, and around four fifths of those were seen once. Of the sample, roughly 3.4% falls within the top ten clones. The sequenced sample was PBMCs. The origin of the receptors is a male donor in good health and CMV-seronegative.

The chain is built from TRBV6-5 and TRBJ2-1; 9 bases match TRBD1. This CDR3 has 15 amino acids. Trimming at V came to 9 bases and at J to 7 bases, leaving 13 bases not matched to a gene. The V gene's germline CDR1 is MNHEY and CDR2 SVGAGI. The CDR3 region is CASQPNGQGRNEQFF. CDR3 coding DNA: TGTGCCAGTCAGCCAAACGGACAGGGGAGAAATGAGCAGTTCTTC.

This sequence joins TRBV4-1 and TRBJ2-5; 7 positions agree with TRBD1. With 4 bases clipped from V and 1 base from J, the junction kept 3 bases outside the gene matches. This CDR3 is built from 14 residues. Germline CDR1 and CDR2: MGHRA and YSYEKL. CDR3 amino acids: CASSLGTAQETQYF. The CDR3 region has the DNA TGCGCCAGCAGCCTCGGGACAGCCCAAGAGACCCAGTACTTC.

The chain couples TRBV11-2 to TRBJ2-7; TRBD2 agrees at 10 bases. CDR3 length: 14 residues. The junction had 3 bases not matched to a gene; V was cut back by 3 bases and J by 4 bases. The germline V gene encodes CDR1 SGHAT and CDR2 FQNNGV. The CDR3 DNA follows: TGTGCCAGCAGCTTGGGGACTAGCGCGTACGAGCAGTACTTC. This sequence encodes CASSLGTSAYEQYF.